This T cell receptor (beta chain) was captured in a study of beta chain features in type 1 diabetes. Study-wide results and caveats: Any role of HLA type in TCRB rearrangement remained unresolved here. All four CD4+ subsets of Type 1 diabetes patients contained TCRB CDR3s that were moderately but significantly shorter.

Expressed TCRB transcripts got sequenced, as all isolated RNA was reverse transcribed. Sequencing was performed with immunoSEQ multiplex PCR; in TCRdb, only in-frame clones are kept and a portion is missing. Among a few hundred thousand clones listed, roughly 11% were seen once. The table lists this clone with a few counts. Its antigen is as yet unknown. Donors contributed one heparinised blood draw apiece, averaging roughly 100 mL. Cells sorted by CD45RO/CCR7/CD25/CD127/CD95/CD27 comprised CD4+ naive, central memory, regulatory and stem cell-like memory cells. V was pared by 0 bases and J by 4 bases, with 16 bases between. The CDR3 runs to 16 residues. The germline V gene has CDR1 LGHNA and CDR2 YNFKEQ.

Sequenced: central memory CD4+ T cells from blood. The source is a man younger than 35 in good health. The chain is built from TRBV4-2 and TRBJ2-7, with a weak D call TRBD1 (7 bases). The DNA of the CDR3 is TGTGCCAGCAGCCAAGATCAGGGGGGCCGGGGGTACGAGCAGTACTTC. It specifies CASSQDQGGRGYEQYF.